These T cell receptor beta chains were read from a single sample in a study of T cells in Graves' hyperthyroidism and ophthalmopathy. TCRdb processed the multiplex PCR reads anew with MiXCR; each CDR3 protein has one entry. In the table there are under 300,000 distinct CDR3 sequences, approximately 12% of which are singletons. Sequencing was performed on blood. Every receptor here comes from a woman in her 30s with Graves' hyperthyroidism that later progressed to Graves' ophthalmopathy. Both conserved end residues are part of each CDR3. Clone size is given for some rows only: seen once, a few or many times, or a class if the clone is expanded.

>TRBJ1-1|TRBV4-3|15|many
CASSQDRGQNTEAFF
>TRBJ2-5|TRBV5-1|13|NA
CASSFTSEETQYF
>TRBJ1-2|TRBV2|13|many
CASREGQTDGYTF
>TRBJ2-7|TRBV9|15|many
CASSADSGSGYEQYF
>TRBJ2-3|TRBV12-3/TRBV12-4|14|many
CASGQGGSTDTQYF
>TRBJ2-1|TRBV6-1|15|many
CASSSGLPSYNEQFF
>TRBJ2-2|TRBV5-1|14|many
CASSPKQGAGELFF
>TRBJ2-7|TRBV30|16|many
CAWSVGVMAGGYEQYF
>TRBJ2-7|TRBV6-2/TRBV6-3|14|few
CASSYGSPPYEQYF
>TRBJ2-5|TRBV20-1|17|once
CSASSASKGSPQETQYF
>TRBJ1-4|TRBV4-3|16|few
CASSQGLGAGNEKLFF
>TRBJ2-3|TRBV7-2|14|many
CASSSRGGTDTQYF
>TRBJ2-7|TRBV29-1|11|many
CSGLKGYEQYF
>TRBJ1-5|TRBV6-1|13|many
CAGRQGNNQPQHF
>TRBJ2-7|TRBV20-1|13|few
CSVTPGGVFEQYF
>TRBJ1-1|TRBV9|16|many
CASSPLGNGMNTEAFF
>TRBJ2-2|TRBV4-1|15|once
CASSPKTANTGELFF
>TRBJ2-5|TRBV4-3|12|few
CASSQGGKTQYF
>TRBJ2-5|TRBV5-5|15|NA
CASTLGRALGETQYF
>TRBJ2-1|TRBV7-9|15|many
CASSLHGPGYNEQFF
>TRBJ2-7|TRBV4-2|16|many
CASSQASGQSSYEQYF
>TRBJ2-2|TRBV7-9|14|many
CASSPGQNTGELFF
>TRBJ2-1|TRBV24-1|16|many
CATSAPGTSLVSEQFF
>TRBJ2-7|TRBV10-3|15|once
CAIGTGGFISYEQYF
>TRBJ2-5|TRBV27|15|few
CASSSLAEPAETQYF
>TRBJ2-1|TRBV6-1|15|many
CASSPERLVYNEQFF
>TRBJ2-7|TRBV6-1|14|many
CAGDSGQGFNEQYF
>TRBJ2-1|TRBV12-5|12|many
CASGLQAAEQFF
>TRBJ2-5|TRBV7-9|12|NA
CASSPGPETQYF
>TRBJ2-5|TRBV7-3|13|many
CASSLTGEGTQYF
>TRBJ1-1|TRBV28|17|many
CASSALGDGGARTEAFF
>TRBJ2-5|TRBV7-9|18|many
CASSLARFSDRASETQYF
>TRBJ2-7|TRBV28|13|many
CASRQGTSYEQYF
>TRBJ2-2|TRBV9|16|many
CASSRSTGSNTGELFF
>TRBJ2-2|TRBV11-2|14|few
CATGWGLPTGELFF
>TRBJ2-7|TRBV11-2|16|once
CASSLVGWTEAYEQYF
>TRBJ2-5|TRBV15|17|NA
CATSNSGDRMYQETQYF
>TRBJ2-1|TRBV7-3|16|many
CASSRGMREFGDEQFF
>TRBJ2-3|TRBV6-1|14|many
CASSDLQGRDTQYF
>TRBJ1-1|TRBV27|13|many
CASSVDINTEAFF
>TRBJ1-4|TRBV7-2|14|many
CASSPHGTDEKLFF
>TRBJ2-3|TRBV11-3|13|many
CASSPRGADTQYF
>TRBJ2-1|TRBV20-1|19|many
CSARAGTSGSTILLNEQFF
>TRBJ2-7|TRBV12-3/TRBV12-4|14|many
CASSLGLRGWEQYF
>TRBJ2-7|TRBV7-2|15|many
CASSLGREFRYEQYF
>TRBJ2-2|TRBV10-3|13|NA
CAISPGGGGELFF
>TRBJ2-7|TRBV5-5|15|many
CASTGEILGPYEQYF
>TRBJ1-1|TRBV7-2|13|many
CASSEQWNTEAFF
>TRBJ2-6|TRBV3-1|18|many
CASSQDGYTSSGANVLTF
>TRBJ2-3|TRBV9|15|once
CASSVRDGGLDTQYF
>TRBJ1-2|TRBV5-1|15|many
CASSLGGQGGIGYTF
>TRBJ1-2|TRBV25-1|20|few
CASSERDPSGGPKSIYGYTF
>TRBJ2-1|TRBV12-3/TRBV12-4|20|many
CASSHPRAPSGSGQNNEQFF
>TRBJ2-1|TRBV5-1|15|many
CASSPLGRETNEQFF
>TRBJ1-3|TRBV3-1|14|many
CASSQGTTGNTIYF